This record covers a single T cell receptor beta chain. TCRdb processed the 5' RACE reads anew with MiXCR; each CDR3 protein has one entry. The table has around 530,000 distinct CDR3 sequences, nearly 15% seen once. This sample was included in a study of identical twins. The sample was also reused in another study, on yellow fever vaccine responses in identical twins.

The specimen was CD4+ T cells sorted from blood. The TCR was taken from a woman younger than 35 in good health.

In DNA, the CDR3 is TGCGCCAGCAGCTTGACCAGCGGGAGGGAGAACATTCAGTACTTC. It codes for CASSLTSGRENIQYF. This chain joins TRBV5-1 and TRBJ2-4, with 10 bases aligning to TRBD2. This CDR3 is 15 amino acids long. Germline values: CDR1 SGHRS, CDR2 YFSETQ. The V gene end was trimmed by 1 base and the J gene end by 7 bases; junction bases not matched to a gene: 5.